Listed here is a single T cell receptor beta chain. The antigen remains undetermined. The sample belongs to a study of cytomegalovirus exposure and HLA in healthy donors. The primer mix had 60 Vbeta and 13 Jbeta primers. Repertoires were generated with immunoSEQ multiplex PCR, while TCRdb's copy carries only in-frame clones and drops some. Found here are 90,000 to 140,000 clones, 77% of them singletons; the top ten hold about 8.3%. V lost 6 bases, J lost 1 base, and 11 bases lay in between. The V gene's germline CDR1 is SNHLY and CDR2 FYNNEI. The CDR3 runs to 14 residues. General observations from the study: Presence/absence analyses supposed approximately even sequencing depth among donors. Most TCR sequences were uncommon, yet certain public TCRs appeared in many donors.

Sequencing used PBMCs. The receptor comes from a woman in her 40s in good health and CMV-seropositive. This chain uses TRBV2 with TRBJ2-3; tentatively, D is TRBD2 (5 bases). Here the CDR3 DNA reads TGTGCCAGCAGGGTCGGACTGGGCACAGATACGCAGTATTTT. Residues: CASRVGLGTDTQYF.